This entry is about one TCR beta chain. For ophthalmopathy patients, the Clinical Activity Score was at least 3 and the NOSPECS grade at least 4; duration was under 3 months. The data were obtained in a study of T cells in Graves' hyperthyroidism and ophthalmopathy. Study summary: Sampling of peripheral blood happened at initial diagnosis, prior to any treatment.

The CDR3 is 15 amino acids. Unmatched junction bases numbered 7, after V lost 8 bases and J lost 6 bases. Per germline, CDR1 MDHEN and CDR2 SYDVKM. RNA transcripts provided the source from which TCR beta CDR3 regions were amplified. The HTBI primer set served for first-round RT-PCR of the TCR CDR3. Using its own MiXCR run on the multiplex PCR reads, TCRdb lists one record per CDR3 protein. The sample lists around 240,000 distinct CDR3 sequences, around 15% occurring once. This receptor was identified in a young woman with Graves' ophthalmopathy. J is TRBJ2-7 and V is TRBV28; 16 nucleotides align to TRBD2. Sequenced material: blood. CDR3 loop: CASEGLAGGQSEQYF. As DNA, the CDR3 is TGTGCCAGCGAGGGACTAGCGGGGGGGCAATCCGAGCAGTACTTC. Complete variable domain (other parts from reference TRBV28 and TRBJ2-7): DVKVTQSSRYLVKRTGEKVFLECVQDMDHENMFWYRQDPGLGLRLIYFSYDVKMKEKGDIPEGYSVSREKKERFSLILESASTNQTSMYLCASEGLAGGQSEQYFGPGTRLTVT.